Presented here are 31 T cell receptor beta chains from one specimen sequenced in a study of CD8+CD57+ T cells in acquired aplastic anemia. Patients selected for sequencing had displayed CD8+CD57+ cell expansion by flow cytometry. CDR3 and TCR beta VDJ profiling relied on a genomic DNA template. TCRdb re-called the reads with MiXCR, one entry per CDR3 protein. The data contain about 200,000 distinct CDR3 sequences, about 62% of them singletons. Sequenced input: sorted CD4+, CD8+, or CD8+CD57+ T cells (not recorded which) from PBMCs. These receptors came from a human donor with aplastic anemia.

Ten or more counts support this clonotype. CDR3 DNA: TGTGCCAGCAGTTCGCAGGGGGGCTACGAGCAGTACTTC. Residues: CASSSQGGYEQYF. The V and J genes are TRBV7-2 and TRBJ2-7; D is possibly TRBD1 (7 bases). The CDR3 sequence is 13 residues long. V was pared by 6 bases and J by 3 bases, with 12 bases between. The germline V gene encodes CDR1 SGHTA and CDR2 FQGNSA.

DNA of the CDR3: TGTGCCAGCAGTGACCTAGCGGGACTAGAGACCCAGTACTTC. Amino acids: CASSDLAGLETQYF. The chain carries TRBV2 and TRBJ2-5, with 9 bases fitting TRBD2. Germline assignment: CDR1 SNHLY and CDR2 FYNNEI. The V segment lost 3 bases and the J segment 4 bases; nucleotides outside the gene matches: 3. This CDR3 region has 14 residues.

This clonotype was seen ten or more times. The rearrangement links TRBV7-2 to TRBJ2-7; D might be TRBD1 (5 bases). Germline CDR1 and CDR2: SGHTA and FQGNSA. This CDR3 is 13 amino acids long. With 5 bases removed from V and 3 bases from J, the gap between germline ends came to 11 bases. The CDR3 loop is CASSADDSYEQYF. The CDR3 coding sequence is TGTGCCAGCAGCGCCGACGACAGCTACGAGCAGTACTTC.

For the CDR3, the DNA is TGTGCCAGCAGCTTAGGGATACCTGAGCAGTTCTTC. Amino acid sequence: CASSLGIPEQFF. V and J are TRBV7-9 and TRBJ2-1; D unresolved. The CDR3 extends over 12 amino acids. V lost 1 base and J 9 bases, leaving 7 bases between the germline ends. CDR1 and CDR2 from the germline V gene are SEHNR and FQNEAQ (reference sequence).

This clonotype was seen just once. Without the conserved terminal phenylalanine or tryptophan, this CDR3 likely stems from a read error. The chain employs TRBV20-1 and TRBJ1-1; 7 bases line up with TRBD1. The CDR3 spans 19 residues. Germline V gene lookup returns CDR1 DFQATT and CDR2 SNEGSKA (reference sequence). The trim removed 1 base at V and 6 bases at J, leaving 23 bases unmatched. The CDR3 region has the DNA TGCAGTGCTAGAGCAGGACGGGTCAGTGGGAACAGGGGTCCACCTGAAGCTTTCCTT. The encoded protein is CSARAGRVSGNRGPPEAFL.

The chain links TRBV2 to TRBJ2-3, with 7 bases identical to TRBD1. This CDR3 comprises 14 residues. After removal of 5 bases from V and 5 bases from J, the junction contained 7 bases not matched to a gene. Germline CDR1 and CDR2: SNHLY and FYNNEI. CDR3: CASSTTGDGDTQYF. The CDR3 DNA follows: TGTGCCAGCAGTACAACAGGGGACGGAGATACGCAGTATTTT.

This chain joins TRBV20-1 and TRBJ1-2; 9 bases map to TRBD1. Losses at the gene ends were 6 bases for V and 9 bases for J; bases not matched to a gene: 8. The CDR3 sequence is 12 residues long. CDR1 and CDR2 from the germline V gene are DFQATT and SNEGSKA (reference sequence). DNA of the CDR3: TGCAGTGCCGCTCCGGGACAGGGTAGCTACACCTTC. It encodes CSAAPGQGSYTF.

On this clonotype: Germline and junction disagree at one end, which may indicate a read error. The V call is TRBV5-1, the J call TRBJ1-4; D unresolved. CDR1 is SGHRS and CDR2 is YFSETQ in the germline V gene. The CDR3 contains 12 residues. For the CDR3, the DNA is TGTGCCAGCAGCCTCGGGAACGAAAAACTGTTTTTT. This encodes CASSLGNEKLFF.

The rearrangement links TRBV29-1 to TRBJ1-1; D may be TRBD1 (6 bases). The germline V and J ends were trimmed by 6 bases and 8 bases, with 22 bases remaining between them. This CDR3 contains 14 residues. Germline CDR1 SQVTM, CDR2 ANQGSEA. This chain's CDR3 is CSVPTTGRGPEAFF. DNA for the CDR3: TGCAGCGTCCCCACGACAGGCCGGGGACCAGAAGCTTTCTTT.

This clonotype was observed at least ten times. The J gene is TRBJ2-6, the V gene TRBV5-1; possibly TRBD2 for D (7 bases). Trimming took off 7 bases at V and 0 bases at J, with 20 bases between the two ends. CDR1 SGHRS and CDR2 YFSETQ come from the germline V gene. The CDR3 spans 18 residues. This CDR3 is CASDRYGGQLSGANVLTF. The CDR3 DNA sequence: TGCGCCAGCGATAGATACGGGGGGCAACTCTCTGGGGCCAACGTCCTGACTTTC.

V usage is TRBV7-9 and J usage is TRBJ2-7; 12 nucleotides agree with TRBD1. The junction had 18 bases not matched to a gene; V was cut back by 5 bases and J by 7 bases. The CDR3 totals 18 residues. Germline V gene sequence: CDR1 SEHNR, CDR2 FQNEAQ (reference sequence). CDR3 amino acids: CASSPRDRGLSLYNEQYF. The DNA for the CDR3 is TGTGCCAGCAGCCCTAGGGACAGGGGGCTCTCACTTTACAATGAGCAGTACTTC.

This clonotype appeared once. The J gene is TRBJ2-7, the V gene TRBV20-1; 7 bases are a match to TRBD1. The CDR3 is made up of 13 amino acids. J was trimmed by 3 bases and V by 4 bases; bases with no gene match: 6. Germline-derived CDR1 and CDR2 are DFQATT and SNEGSKA (reference sequence). The CDR3 loop reads CSAKGPGGYEQYF. The CDR3, as DNA: TGCAGTGCTAAGGGTCCAGGGGGCTACGAGCAGTACTTC.

This chain joins TRBV20-1 and TRBJ2-7, with unresolved D. The CDR3 extends over 14 amino acids. Trimming stripped 2 bases from V and 4 bases from J, with 15 bases between. CDR1 DFQATT and CDR2 SNEGSKA come from the germline V gene (reference sequence). The CDR3 is CSARTGRVRYEQYF. The CDR3 region has the DNA TGCAGTGCTAGAACTGGACGGGTTCGGTACGAGCAGTACTTC.

The J gene is TRBJ2-7, the V gene TRBV7-2, with 10 bases that match TRBD2. This CDR3 contains 14 residues. The germline gives CDR1 SGHTA, CDR2 FQGNSA. V lost 5 bases and J lost 2; bases outside the gene matches: 3. The CDR3, as DNA: TGTGCCAGCAGCCAACTAGCGGGGACCTACGAGCAGTACTTC. This gives the protein CASSQLAGTYEQYF.

The chain is built from TRBV6-4 and TRBJ2-3; 9 positions match TRBD2. Germline-derived CDR1 and CDR2 are MRHNA and SNTAGT. The CDR3 loop spans 16 amino acids. Trimming took 2 bases from V and 0 from J; bases not matched to a gene: 3. The CDR3 sequence: CASSDEAGGSTDTQYF. The CDR3 nucleotides are TGTGCCAGCAGTGACGAAGCGGGGGGAAGCACAGATACGCAGTATTTT.

The V gene is TRBV6-5, the J gene TRBJ2-2; 9 bases map to TRBD2. Trimming took 0 bases from V and 3 from J; bases not matched to a gene: 2. CDR1 and CDR2 (germline): MNHEY, SVGAGI. The CDR3 spans 16 residues. CDR3 DNA sequence: TGTGCCAGCAGTTACTCCAGCGGGGGGTACACCGGGGAGCTGTTTTTT. Protein: CASSYSSGGYTGELFF.

This clonotype was seen once. This chain uses TRBV6-6 with TRBJ1-6; 7 nucleotides agree with TRBD1. The CDR3 spans 17 residues. V shed 4 bases, J shed 6 bases, and the junction held 12 bases outside the gene matches. CDR1 is MNHNY and CDR2 is SVGAGI in the germline V gene (reference sequence). In DNA form, the CDR3 reads TGTGCCAGCAGTTCCTCCGGGACAGCATTGGTTAATTCACCCCTCCACTTT. This codes for CASSSSGTALVNSPLHF.

The chain is built from TRBV7-3 and TRBJ2-7; 7 bases align to TRBD2. The ends lost 5 bases at V and 3 bases at J; junction bases unmatched: 10. Germline CDR1 is SGHTA and CDR2 is FQGTGA. This CDR3 region has 15 residues. For the CDR3, the DNA is TGTGCCAGCAGCGCGGGACTGGGGGGGGTCTACGAGCAGTACTTC. It specifies CASSAGLGGVYEQYF.

The chain uses TRBV12-3 or TRBV12-4 and TRBJ1-5; D perhaps matches TRBD1 (5 bases). This CDR3 comprises 15 residues. Trimming left V 4 bases short and J 4 bases short, with 14 bases between. The CDR3 DNA is TGTGCCAGCAGTTCAGGGCCAACCTCAAATCAGCCCCAGCATTTT. This translates into CASSSGPTSNQPQHF.

The V and J genes are TRBV24-1 and TRBJ1-1; 10 bases match TRBD1. Germline V gene lookup returns CDR1 KGHDR and CDR2 SFDVKD. The CDR3 runs to 13 residues. V lost 5 bases and J lost 5; bases outside the gene matches: 1. The CDR3 region is CATSGQGATEAFF. CDR3 nucleotides: TGTGCCACCAGTGGACAGGGGGCAACTGAAGCTTTCTTT.

This CDR3 reads CASAGLAGPNYGYTF. DNA for the CDR3: TGTGCCAGCGCTGGACTAGCGGGTCCTAACTATGGCTACACCTTC. This chain joins TRBV6-4 and TRBJ1-2, with D hard to call. Germline V gene data show CDR1 as MRHNA and CDR2 as SNTAGT. V was trimmed by 8 bases and J by 0 bases, leaving 16 bases between them. The CDR3 totals 15 residues.

This clonotype was found once. The V and J genes are TRBV7-6 and TRBJ2-2, with TRBD2 identical over 12 bases. V was pared by 5 bases and J by 6 bases, with 4 bases of the junction left unmatched. The CDR3 runs to 15 residues. Germline assignment: CDR1 SGHVS and CDR2 FNYEAQ. The CDR3 nucleotides are TGTGCCAGCAGCCCCTCTAGCGGGGGGGCCGGGGAGCTGTTTTTT. Protein sequence: CASSPSSGGAGELFF.

This clonotype has a count of ten or more. V usage is TRBV9 and J usage is TRBJ1-1; 8 bases match TRBD1. The CDR3 sequence is 14 residues long. Losses at the gene ends were 0 bases for V and 8 bases for J; bases not matched to a gene: 6. The germline V gene has CDR1 SGDLS and CDR2 YYNGEE. Written as DNA, the CDR3 is TGTGCCAGCAGCGTAGGGCAGGGGGCTATGGAAGCTTTCTTT. As protein: CASSVGQGAMEAFF.

Comment on this clonotype: This may be a read error, as it is one base from a much larger clone. V and J are TRBV15 and TRBJ2-5; weak D call: TRBD1 (6 bases). This CDR3 contains 14 residues. Germline-derived CDR1 and CDR2 are LNHNV and YYDKDF (reference sequence). CDR3 residues: CATSRGQEQGTQYF. CDR3 coding DNA: TGTGCCACCAGCAGAGGACAGGAGCAAGGGACCCAGTACTTC.

This chain uses TRBV10-3 with TRBJ1-2; tentative D call: TRBD1 (5 bases). The germline CDR1 and CDR2 sequences are ENHRY and SYGVKD. The CDR3 is 13 residues long. V lost 10 bases to trimming and J lost 4 bases, with 16 bases between them. This CDR3 is CATRQLTTYGYTF. As DNA, the CDR3 is TGTGCCACTCGACAGTTAACTACCTATGGCTACACCTTC.

CDR3 sequence: CASSNWHNYGYTF. For the CDR3, the DNA is TGTGCCAGCAGCAACTGGCATAACTATGGCTACACCTTC. The chain couples TRBV7-6 to TRBJ1-2; no clear D. CDR3 length equals 13 residues. Deletions cut 5 bases from V and 1 base from J, with 8 bases between. Germline V gene lookup returns CDR1 SGHVS and CDR2 FNYEAQ.

This chain connects TRBV20-1 to TRBJ2-5; TRBD2 aligns across 8 bases. Germline V gene data show CDR1 as DFQATT and CDR2 as SNEGSKA (reference sequence). Trimming took 4 bases from V and 5 from J; bases not matched to a gene: 6. The CDR3 loop spans 13 amino acids. The CDR3 DNA follows: TGCAGTGCTATTGGGACTAGATGGGAGACCCAGTACTTC. This sequence encodes CSAIGTRWETQYF.

The chain recombines TRBV24-1 with TRBJ1-1; a weak D match, TRBD1 (5 bases). Germline V gene data show CDR1 as KGHDR and CDR2 as SFDVKD. The CDR3 contains 14 residues. The V end was cut by 7 bases, the J end by 7 bases, with 18 bases between. Written as DNA, the CDR3 is TGTGCCACCAGAGGGGCACAGGCTAATAATGAAGCTTTCTTT. Encoded protein: CATRGAQANNEAFF.

On this clonotype: A read error may account for a junction end that differs from germline. The V gene is TRBV7-2, the J gene TRBJ2-1; 8 bases match TRBD2. The CDR3 has 15 amino acids. Per germline, CDR1 SGHTA and CDR2 FQGNSA. CDR3 DNA: TGTGCCAGCAGCTTAGCCTCGGGACTAGGCAATGAGCGGTTCTTC. Protein product: CASSLASGLGNERFF.

The chain couples TRBV5-1 to TRBJ2-7; perhaps TRBD1 as D (6 bases). CDR1 is SGHRS, CDR2 YFSETQ, per germline. This CDR3 has 14 amino acids. Trimming shortened V by 4 bases and J by 2 bases, and 13 bases separated the two germline ends. The CDR3 DNA sequence: TGCGCCAGCAGCCCCACAGGGACGGCCTACGAGCAGTACTTC. It specifies CASSPTGTAYEQYF. Full variable domain (missing parts from reference TRBV5-1 and TRBJ2-7): KAGVTQTPRYLIKTRGQQVTLSCSPISGHRSVSWYQQTPGQGLQFLFEYFSETQRNKGNFPGRFSGRQFSNSRSEMNVSTLELGDSALYLCASSPTGTAYEQYFGPGTRLTVT.

J is TRBJ2-3 and V is TRBV20-1, with TRBD1 matching 9 bases. The germline V gene encodes CDR1 DFQATT and CDR2 SNEGSKA (reference sequence). This CDR3 has 15 residues. V dropped 1 base and J dropped 4; count of bases not matched to a gene: 6. The CDR3 here is CSARGQDRGPDTQYF. The CDR3 DNA reads TGCAGTGCTAGAGGCCAGGACAGGGGACCAGATACGCAGTATTTT.